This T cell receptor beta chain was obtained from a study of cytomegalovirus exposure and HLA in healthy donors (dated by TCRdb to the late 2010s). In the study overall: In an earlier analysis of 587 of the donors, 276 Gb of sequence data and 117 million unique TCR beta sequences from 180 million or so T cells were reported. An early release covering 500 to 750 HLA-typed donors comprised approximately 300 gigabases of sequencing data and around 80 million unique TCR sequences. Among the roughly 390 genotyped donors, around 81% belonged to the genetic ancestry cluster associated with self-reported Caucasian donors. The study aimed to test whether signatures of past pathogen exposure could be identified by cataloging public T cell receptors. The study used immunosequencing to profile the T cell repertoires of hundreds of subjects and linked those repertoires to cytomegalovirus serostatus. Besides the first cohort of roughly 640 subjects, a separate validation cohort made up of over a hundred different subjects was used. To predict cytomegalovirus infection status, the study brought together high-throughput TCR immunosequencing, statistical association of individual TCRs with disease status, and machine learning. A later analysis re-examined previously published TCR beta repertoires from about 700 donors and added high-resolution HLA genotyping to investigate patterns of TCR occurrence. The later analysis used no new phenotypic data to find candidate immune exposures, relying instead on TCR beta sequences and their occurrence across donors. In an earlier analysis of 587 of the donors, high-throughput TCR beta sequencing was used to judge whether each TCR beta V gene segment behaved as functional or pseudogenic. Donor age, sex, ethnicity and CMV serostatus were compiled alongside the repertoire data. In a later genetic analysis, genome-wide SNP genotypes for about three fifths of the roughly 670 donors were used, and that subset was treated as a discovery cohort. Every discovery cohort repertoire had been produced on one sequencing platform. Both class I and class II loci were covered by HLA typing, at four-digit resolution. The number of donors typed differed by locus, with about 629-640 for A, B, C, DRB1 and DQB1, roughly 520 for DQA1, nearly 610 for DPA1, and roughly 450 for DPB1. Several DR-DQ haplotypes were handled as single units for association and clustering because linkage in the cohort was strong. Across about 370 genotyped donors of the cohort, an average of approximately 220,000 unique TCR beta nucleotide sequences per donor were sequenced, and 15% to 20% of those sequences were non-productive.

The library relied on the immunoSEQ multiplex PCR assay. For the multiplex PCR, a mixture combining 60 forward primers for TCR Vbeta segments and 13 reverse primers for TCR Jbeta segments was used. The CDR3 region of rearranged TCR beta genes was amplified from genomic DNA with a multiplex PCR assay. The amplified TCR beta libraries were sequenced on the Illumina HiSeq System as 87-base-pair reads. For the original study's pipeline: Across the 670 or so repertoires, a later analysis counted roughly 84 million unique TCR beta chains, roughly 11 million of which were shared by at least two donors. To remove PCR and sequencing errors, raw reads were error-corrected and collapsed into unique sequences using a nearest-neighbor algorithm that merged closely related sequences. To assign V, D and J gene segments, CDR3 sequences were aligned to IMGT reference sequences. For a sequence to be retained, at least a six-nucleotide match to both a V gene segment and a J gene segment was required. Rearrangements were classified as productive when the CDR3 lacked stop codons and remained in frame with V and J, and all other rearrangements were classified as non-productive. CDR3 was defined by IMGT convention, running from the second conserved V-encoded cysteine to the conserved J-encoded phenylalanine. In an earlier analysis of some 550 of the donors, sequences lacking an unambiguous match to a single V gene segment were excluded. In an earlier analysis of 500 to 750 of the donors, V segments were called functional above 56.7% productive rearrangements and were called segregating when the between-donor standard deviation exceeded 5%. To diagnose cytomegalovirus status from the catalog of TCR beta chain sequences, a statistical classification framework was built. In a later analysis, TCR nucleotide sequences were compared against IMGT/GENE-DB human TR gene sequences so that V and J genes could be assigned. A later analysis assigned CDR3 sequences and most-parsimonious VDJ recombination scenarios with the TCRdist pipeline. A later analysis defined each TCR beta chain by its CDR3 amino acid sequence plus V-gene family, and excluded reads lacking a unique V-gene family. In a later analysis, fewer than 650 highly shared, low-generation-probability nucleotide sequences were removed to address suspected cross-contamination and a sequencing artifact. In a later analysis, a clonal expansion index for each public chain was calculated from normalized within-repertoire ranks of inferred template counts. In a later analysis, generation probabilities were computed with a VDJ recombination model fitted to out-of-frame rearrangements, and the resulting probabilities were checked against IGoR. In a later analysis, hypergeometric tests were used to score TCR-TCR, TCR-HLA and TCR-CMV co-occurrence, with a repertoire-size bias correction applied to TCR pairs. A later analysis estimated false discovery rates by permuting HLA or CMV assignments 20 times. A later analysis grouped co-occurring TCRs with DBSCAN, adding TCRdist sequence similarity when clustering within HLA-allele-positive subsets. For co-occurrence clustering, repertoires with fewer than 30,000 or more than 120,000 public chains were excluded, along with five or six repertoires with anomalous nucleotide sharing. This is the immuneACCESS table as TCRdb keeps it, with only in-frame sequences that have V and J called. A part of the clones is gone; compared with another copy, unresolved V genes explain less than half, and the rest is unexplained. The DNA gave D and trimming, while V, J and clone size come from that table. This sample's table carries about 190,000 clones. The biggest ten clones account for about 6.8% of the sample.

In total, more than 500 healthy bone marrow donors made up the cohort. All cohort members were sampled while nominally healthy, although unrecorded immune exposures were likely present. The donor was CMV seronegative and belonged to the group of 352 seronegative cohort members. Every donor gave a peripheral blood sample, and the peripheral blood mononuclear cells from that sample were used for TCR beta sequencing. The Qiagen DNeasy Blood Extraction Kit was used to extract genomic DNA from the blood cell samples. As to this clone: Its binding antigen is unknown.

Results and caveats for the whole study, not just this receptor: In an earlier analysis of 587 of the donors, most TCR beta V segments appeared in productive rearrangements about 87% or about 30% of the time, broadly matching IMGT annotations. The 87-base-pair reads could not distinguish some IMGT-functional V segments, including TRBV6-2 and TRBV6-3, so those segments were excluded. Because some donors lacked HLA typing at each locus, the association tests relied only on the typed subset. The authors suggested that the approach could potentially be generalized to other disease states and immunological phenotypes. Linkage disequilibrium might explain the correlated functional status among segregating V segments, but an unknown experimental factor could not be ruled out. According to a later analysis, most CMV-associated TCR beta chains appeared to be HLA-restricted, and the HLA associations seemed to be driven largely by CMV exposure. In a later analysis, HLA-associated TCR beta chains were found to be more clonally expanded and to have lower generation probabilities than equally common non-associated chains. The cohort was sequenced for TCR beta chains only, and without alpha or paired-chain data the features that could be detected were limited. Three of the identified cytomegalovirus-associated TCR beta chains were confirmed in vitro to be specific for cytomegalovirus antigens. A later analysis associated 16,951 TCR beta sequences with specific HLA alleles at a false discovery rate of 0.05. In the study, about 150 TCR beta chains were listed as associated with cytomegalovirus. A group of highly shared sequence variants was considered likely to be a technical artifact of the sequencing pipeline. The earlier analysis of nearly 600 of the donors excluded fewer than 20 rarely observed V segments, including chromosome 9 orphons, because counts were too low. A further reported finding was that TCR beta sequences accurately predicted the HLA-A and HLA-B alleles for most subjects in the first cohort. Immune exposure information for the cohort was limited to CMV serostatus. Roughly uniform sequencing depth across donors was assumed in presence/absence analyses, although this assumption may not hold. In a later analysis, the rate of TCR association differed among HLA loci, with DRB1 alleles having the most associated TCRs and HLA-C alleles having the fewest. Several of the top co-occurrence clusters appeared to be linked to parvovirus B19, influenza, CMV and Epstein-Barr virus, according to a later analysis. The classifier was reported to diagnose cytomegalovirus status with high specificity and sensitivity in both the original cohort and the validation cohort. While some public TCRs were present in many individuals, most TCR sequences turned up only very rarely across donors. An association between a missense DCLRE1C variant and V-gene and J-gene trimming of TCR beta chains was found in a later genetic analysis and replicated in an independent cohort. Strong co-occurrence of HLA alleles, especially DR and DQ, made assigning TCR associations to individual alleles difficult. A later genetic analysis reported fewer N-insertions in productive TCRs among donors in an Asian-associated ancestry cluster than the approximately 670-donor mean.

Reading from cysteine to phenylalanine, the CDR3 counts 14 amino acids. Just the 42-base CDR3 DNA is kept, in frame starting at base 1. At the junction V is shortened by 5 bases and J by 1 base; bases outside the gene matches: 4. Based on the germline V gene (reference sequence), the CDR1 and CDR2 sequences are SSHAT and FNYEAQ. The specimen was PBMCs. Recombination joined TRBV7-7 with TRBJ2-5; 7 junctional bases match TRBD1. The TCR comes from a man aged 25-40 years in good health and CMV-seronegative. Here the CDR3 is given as CASSLGQFQETQYF. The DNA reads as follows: TGTGCCAGCAGCCTGGGACAGTTCCAAGAGACCCAGTACTTC. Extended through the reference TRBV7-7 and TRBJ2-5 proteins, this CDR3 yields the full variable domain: GAGVSQSPRYKVTKRGQDVTLRCDPISSHATLYWYQQALGQGPEFLTYFNYEAQPDKSGLPSDRFSAERPEGSISTLTIQRTEQRDSAMYRCASSLGQFQETQYFGPGTRLLVL.